These 5 T cell receptor beta chains were sequenced from one sample in a study of tissue T cells after allogeneic stem cell transplantation. Some clones are missing from TCRdb's copy, which holds only in-frame ones; the method was immunoSEQ multiplex PCR. Of roughly 9,700 clones listed, under 75% were seen once; the top ten hold 9.2%. The sequencing used tissue from the ileum, collected at autopsy. The receptor set was obtained from a woman between 18 and 49 years old with breast cancer.

Comment on this clone: Other DNA sequences in the sample encode the same CDR3. V gene TRBV30 combines with J gene TRBJ1-2; the D gene is possibly TRBD1 (5 bases). From germline, CDR1 is GTSNPN and CDR2 SVGIG (reference sequence). The CDR3 covers 12 residues. Between the trimmed V and J ends, which lost 2 bases and 8 bases, there was a span of 12 bases. CDR3 bases: TGTGCCTGGAGTCCCAGGGTTGGGGGCTACACCTTC. Residues: CAWSPRVGGYTF.

This clone has more than one count but fewer than ten. The chain is built from TRBV5-1 and TRBJ1-4; 7 nucleotides line up with TRBD1. Germline trimming cut 0 bases from V and 7 bases from J; bases unmatched to any gene: 3. The CDR3 contains 14 residues. CDR1 and CDR2 (germline): SGHRS, YFSETQ. The CDR3 is CASSLGGGGEKLFF. The DNA of the CDR3 is TGCGCCAGCAGCTTGGGAGGGGGCGGTGAAAAACTGTTTTTT.

This clone appeared a few times. V gene TRBV7-2 combines with J gene TRBJ2-7; D uncertain. Germline CDR1 is SGHTA and CDR2 is FQGNSA. Trimming left V 2 bases short and J 2 bases short, with 13 bases between. The CDR3 extends over 15 amino acids. The CDR3 here is CASSLRSERPYEQYF. CDR3 nucleotides: TGTGCCAGCAGCTTAAGGTCCGAACGGCCCTACGAGCAGTACTTC.

This chain joins TRBV14 and TRBJ1-1; D is unclear. V was clipped by 1 base and J by 9 bases, with 6 bases between them. CDR3 length: 11 residues. The germline V gene encodes CDR1 SGHDN and CDR2 FVKESK. The CDR3 spells CASSQGRKAFF. The CDR3 nucleotides are TGTGCCAGCAGCCAAGGGAGGAAAGCTTTCTTT.

The chain has TRBV27 and TRBJ2-1; TRBD2 matches at 7 bases. This CDR3 has 15 residues. Losses at the gene ends were 6 bases for V and 4 bases for J; bases not matched to a gene: 9. Germline lookup yields CDR1 MNHEY and CDR2 SMNVEV (reference sequence). CDR3: CASSHPLAEYNEQFF. The CDR3 DNA is TGTGCCAGCAGCCACCCTCTAGCGGAGTACAATGAGCAGTTCTTC.